This T cell receptor (beta chain) was sequenced during a study of T cells after yellow fever vaccination. TCRdb redid the calling of the 5' RACE reads with MiXCR, one entry per CDR3 protein. The sample consists of 550,000 to 750,000 distinct CDR3 sequences, roughly 14% of them appearing once. The CDR3 is 17 amino acids. Germline V gene sequence: CDR1 DFQATT, CDR2 SNEGSKA (reference sequence). Trimming cost V 3 bases and J 2 bases, with 19 bases left between them. Study-level findings and limits: Re-detected after boosting: most primary clones, 96% of CD4 and about 89% of CD8. Some clonotypes, a small share, were shared between CD4 and CD8 compartments.

On this clonotype: The antigen remains undetermined.

This receptor was taken from a man in his thirties or forties who received the YFV17D yellow fever vaccine. The sample was PBMCs, taken on the day of the yellow fever booster vaccination. The rearrangement links TRBV20-1 to TRBJ2-2; no definite D call. The CDR3 coding sequence is TGCAGTGCTAGGAGTTCTGATGCAAGCGTAAACACCGGGGAGCTGTTTTTT. It specifies CSARSSDASVNTGELFF.